Listed below are T cell receptor beta chains from one sample, sequenced in a study of T cells in localized non-small cell lung cancer. Here immunoSEQ multiplex PCR was the method, and the copy in TCRdb shows in-frame clones only, minus some. This sample yields around 15,000 clones, of which approximately 90% are seen a single time; approximately 4% belongs to the top ten. Source: peripheral blood, taken before any cancer treatment. These receptors were taken from a male donor at least 60 years old with stage II squamous cell lung carcinoma. The CDR3 runs from the conserved cysteine through the conserved F or W. The D gene is left open where the match is weak. Where a row states a size, it is once, few, many or the class of an expanded clone; other rows omit it.

v_call: TRBV28
j_call: TRBJ2-3
d_call: .
clone_size: .
cdr3_nt: TGTGCCAGCAGTCCCCACCCCCAGCGCGATACGCAGTATTTT
cdr3_aa: CASSPHPQRDTQYF

v_call: TRBV27
j_call: TRBJ2-7
d_call: TRBD1
clone_size: .
cdr3_nt: TGTGCCAGCAGTTTATCGCAGGGGGCGAATTCCCAGCAGTACTTC
cdr3_aa: CASSLSQGANSQQYF

v_call: TRBV6-6
j_call: TRBJ2-7
d_call: TRBD2
clone_size: .
cdr3_nt: TGTGCCAGCTACGGGACTAGCGGGAGTGGCGAGCAGTACTTC
cdr3_aa: CASYGTSGSGEQYF

v_call: TRBV28
j_call: TRBJ2-1
d_call: TRBD2
clone_size: .
cdr3_nt: TGTGCCAGCAGTTCCCCTATCGGTAGCGGGAGCTCCTACAATGAGCAGTTCTTC
cdr3_aa: CASSSPIGSGSSYNEQFF

v_call: TRBV7-3
j_call: TRBJ2-3
d_call: .
clone_size: once
cdr3_nt: TGTGCCAGCAGCTTACGTGGTAGCGCCACAGATACGCAGTATTTT
cdr3_aa: CASSLRGSATDTQYF

v_call: TRBV19
j_call: TRBJ2-7
d_call: TRBD2
clone_size: .
cdr3_nt: TGTGCCAGTAGTATACGGGGGGACCATTCCGCGCAGTACTTC
cdr3_aa: CASSIRGDHSAQYF

v_call: TRBV9
j_call: TRBJ2-6
d_call: TRBD1
clone_size: .
cdr3_nt: TGTGCCAGCAGCGTCGGGACAGCTAGCTCTGGGGCCAACGTCCTGACTTTC
cdr3_aa: CASSVGTASSGANVLTF

v_call: TRBV10-3
j_call: TRBJ1-2
d_call: .
clone_size: .
cdr3_nt: TGTGCCATCAGTGAGTCCGCAGGAGCAAGTTACTATGGCTACACCTTC
cdr3_aa: CAISESAGASYYGYTF

v_call: TRBV5-1
j_call: TRBJ2-7
d_call: .
clone_size: .
cdr3_nt: TGCGCCAGCAGCCCAAGGGGGGCGGGTATCCACGAGCAGTACTTC
cdr3_aa: CASSPRGAGIHEQYF

v_call: TRBV19
j_call: TRBJ2-1
d_call: TRBD2
clone_size: .
cdr3_nt: TGTGCCAGTAGTATAGCCGCGAGACTAGCGGGAAGGTCCTACAATGAGCAGTTCTTC
cdr3_aa: CASSIAARLAGRSYNEQFF

v_call: TRBV18
j_call: TRBJ2-7
d_call: .
clone_size: .
cdr3_nt: TGTGCCAGCTCACCGGGCACCGCCTCCTACGAGCAGTACTTC
cdr3_aa: CASSPGTASYEQYF

v_call: TRBV25-1
j_call: TRBJ1-1
d_call: .
clone_size: .
cdr3_nt: TGTGCCAGCAGTGAATCCACTTTGGGGGGCACTGAAGCTTTCTTT
cdr3_aa: CASSESTLGGTEAFF

v_call: TRBV19
j_call: TRBJ1-1
d_call: .
clone_size: large
cdr3_nt: TGTGCCAGTAGTATAGGGGGATACACTGAAGCTTTCTTT
cdr3_aa: CASSIGGYTEAFF

v_call: TRBV7-2
j_call: TRBJ1-2
d_call: .
clone_size: once
cdr3_nt: TGTGCCAGCAGCTTAACCCGTAGGGGGGATGGCTACACCTTC
cdr3_aa: CASSLTRRGDGYTF

v_call: TRBV7-2
j_call: TRBJ2-7
d_call: TRBD2
clone_size: .
cdr3_nt: TGTGCCAGCAGCTCCAAGCGGGAATACGAGCAGTACTTC
cdr3_aa: CASSSKREYEQYF

v_call: TRBV5-1
j_call: TRBJ2-3
d_call: .
clone_size: .
cdr3_nt: TGCGCCAGCTGCCCCGGGACGACCACAGATACGCAGTATTTT
cdr3_aa: CASCPGTTTDTQYF

v_call: TRBV7-8
j_call: TRBJ2-3
d_call: .
clone_size: .
cdr3_nt: TGTGCCAGCAGCCCACCAGAGACAGATACGCAGTATTTT
cdr3_aa: CASSPPETDTQYF

v_call: TRBV30
j_call: TRBJ2-7
d_call: .
clone_size: .
cdr3_nt: TGTGCCTGGAGTCGGGGTTCGGGGAACCACGAGCAGTACTTC
cdr3_aa: CAWSRGSGNHEQYF

v_call: TRBV4-2
j_call: TRBJ2-7
d_call: .
clone_size: .
cdr3_nt: TGTGCCAGCAGCCAAGAGGGGCGGGGACGGTACTTC
cdr3_aa: CASSQEGRGRYF

v_call: TRBV7-8
j_call: TRBJ1-4
d_call: TRBD1
clone_size: .
cdr3_nt: TGTGCCAGCAGCCGACTGGACAGGGGGTTAGCAACTAATGAAAAACTGTTTTTT
cdr3_aa: CASSRLDRGLATNEKLFF

v_call: TRBV28
j_call: TRBJ2-5
d_call: .
clone_size: .
cdr3_nt: TGTGCCAGCAGTTTAGGCCGGGGGGGACAGCGCCAAGAGACCCAGTACTTC
cdr3_aa: CASSLGRGGQRQETQYF

v_call: TRBV30
j_call: TRBJ2-1
d_call: TRBD2
clone_size: once
cdr3_nt: TGTGCCTGGAGGGCGGGGGGGAATGAGCAGTTCTTC
cdr3_aa: CAWRAGGNEQFF

v_call: TRBV2
j_call: TRBJ2-3
d_call: TRBD2
clone_size: .
cdr3_nt: TGTGCCAGCAGTACTATTAGTAGCGGGGGAGAGGATACGCAGTATTTT
cdr3_aa: CASSTISSGGEDTQYF

v_call: TRBV27
j_call: TRBJ2-2
d_call: TRBD2
clone_size: once
cdr3_nt: TGTGCCAGCAGTCTACTGGGACTAGCGGGAGGGCGGAACACCGGGGAGCTGTTTTTT
cdr3_aa: CASSLLGLAGGRNTGELFF

v_call: TRBV28
j_call: TRBJ2-7
d_call: .
clone_size: .
cdr3_nt: TGTGCCAGCAAAGGCAGCTCTAGCTCCTACGAGCAGTACTTC
cdr3_aa: CASKGSSSSYEQYF

v_call: TRBV7-8
j_call: TRBJ1-1
d_call: TRBD1
clone_size: .
cdr3_nt: TGTGCCAGCAGCCTTCAGACAGGGCGTCACACTGAAGCTTTCTTT
cdr3_aa: CASSLQTGRHTEAFF

v_call: TRBV18
j_call: TRBJ1-3
d_call: TRBD1
clone_size: .
cdr3_nt: TGTGCCAGCTCACAACAACAGGGGGCTGAAGGAAACACCATATATTTT
cdr3_aa: CASSQQQGAEGNTIYF

v_call: TRBV15
j_call: TRBJ2-1
d_call: TRBD2
clone_size: .
cdr3_nt: TGTGCCACCAGCAGAGATCGGGGGACTAGCTACCACAATGAGCAGTTCTTC
cdr3_aa: CATSRDRGTSYHNEQFF

v_call: TRBV27
j_call: TRBJ2-2
d_call: .
clone_size: .
cdr3_nt: TGTGCCAGCAGTTTGGCTGGGGGACCATCGAACACCGGGGAGCTGTTTTTT
cdr3_aa: CASSLAGGPSNTGELFF

v_call: TRBV2
j_call: TRBJ1-5
d_call: TRBD1
clone_size: .
cdr3_nt: TGTGCCAGCAGTTATGGACAGGGGCATCAGCCCCAGCATTTT
cdr3_aa: CASSYGQGHQPQHF

v_call: TRBV11-2
j_call: TRBJ2-7
d_call: .
clone_size: .
cdr3_nt: TGTGCCAGCAGCTCTGGGTCTCGGGCAGTCTCCTACGAGCAGTACTTC
cdr3_aa: CASSSGSRAVSYEQYF

v_call: TRBV6-1
j_call: TRBJ2-1
d_call: TRBD2
clone_size: .
cdr3_nt: TGTGCCAGCAGTGGGTTGGCGGGAGGAGTGAGCTCCTACAATGAGCAGTTCTTC
cdr3_aa: CASSGLAGGVSSYNEQFF

v_call: TRBV19
j_call: TRBJ1-1
d_call: .
clone_size: medium-sized
cdr3_nt: TGTGCCAGTAGTGTTACAGGGCGGACTGAAGCTTTCTTT
cdr3_aa: CASSVTGRTEAFF